Presented here are 26 T cell receptor beta chains from one specimen sequenced in a study of T cells in Graves' hyperthyroidism and ophthalmopathy. RNA transcripts gave rise to amplified TCR beta CDR3 regions. When the TCR CDR3 underwent first-round RT-PCR, the HTBI primer set was used. TCRdb reanalysed the multiplex PCR reads using MiXCR and keeps one entry per CDR3 protein. The data contain about 590,000 distinct CDR3 sequences, 15% to 18% of them singletons. The specimen was blood. The receptors shown here come from a woman aged 30 to 39 with Graves' hyperthyroidism.

Of note for this clonotype: It may be a read error: a sequence one base away is much more abundant. The chain joins TRBV7-2 to TRBJ2-1; D gene ambiguous. V gave up 5 bases and J gave up 0 bases, with 23 bases separating them. Germline values: CDR1 SGHTA, CDR2 FQGNSA. The CDR3 contains 19 residues. The CDR3 protein is CASSGQGMPATYSYNEQFF. In nucleotides, the CDR3 is TGTGCCAGCAGCGGTCAAGGGATGCCTGCAACTTACTCCTACAATGAGCAGTTCTTC. The whole variable domain, filled in from reference TRBV7-2 and TRBJ2-1, reads GAGVSQSPSNKVTEKGKDVELRCDPISGHTALYWYRQSLGQGLEFLIYFQGNSAPDKSGLPSDRFSAERTGGSVSTLTIQRTQQEDSAVYLCASSGQGMPATYSYNEQFFGPGTRLTVL.

This clonotype has more than one count but fewer than ten. The chain links TRBV6-1 to TRBJ2-3; the match to TRBD1 covers 11 bases. Germline V gene data show CDR1 as MNHNS and CDR2 as SASEGT. This CDR3 is built from 15 residues. V shed 6 bases and J 5 bases; nucleotides not matched to a gene: 7. The CDR3 coding sequence is TGTGCCAGCAGATTTCAGGACAGGGGGCGAGATACGCAGTATTTT. It translates to CASRFQDRGRDTQYF.

The table lists this clonotype with many counts. The chain carries TRBV7-2 and TRBJ2-3; possibly TRBD2 for D (5 bases). The V end was cut by 2 bases, the J end by 2 bases, with 8 bases between. Germline values: CDR1 SGHTA, CDR2 FQGNSA. The CDR3 length is 14 residues. For the CDR3, the DNA is TGTGCCAGCAGCTTACTAGCAAACACAGATACGCAGTATTTT. This gives the protein CASSLLANTDTQYF.

In regard to this clonotype: This clone may be a read error of a much larger clone one base away. The rearrangement uses TRBV18 and TRBJ1-4; D is unclear. The CDR3 contains 14 residues. CDR1 is KGHSH and CDR2 is LQKENI in the germline V gene. CDR3 bases: TGTGCCAGCCCACCACGTGGAGTTAATGAAAAACTGTTTTTT. Translating it yields CASPPRGVNEKLFF.

This clonotype was detected many times. V usage is TRBV2 and J usage is TRBJ2-3; either TRBD1 or TRBD2 may supply D (5 bases each). The CDR3 contains 15 residues. Germline V gives CDR1 SNHLY, CDR2 FYNNEI. V was trimmed by 6 bases and J by 2 bases, leaving 15 bases between them. The CDR3 coding sequence is TGTGCCAGCAGCCCGGGGCGACCGTTCACAGATACGCAGTATTTT. Protein: CASSPGRPFTDTQYF. Based on the CDR3 plus reference TRBV2 and TRBJ2-3, the full variable domain is EPEVTQTPSHQVTQMGQEVILRCVPISNHLYFYWYRQILGQKVEFLVSFYNNEISEKSEIFDDQFSVERPDGSNFTLKIRSTKLEDSAMYFCASSPGRPFTDTQYFGPGTRLTVL.

This chain joins TRBV3-1 and TRBJ2-2; the match to TRBD2 covers 8 bases. Per germline, CDR1 LGHDT and CDR2 YNNKEL (reference sequence). The ends lost 6 bases at V and 0 bases at J; junction bases unmatched: 3. The CDR3 contains 15 residues. The CDR3 bases are TGTGCCAGCAGACGGGGACTAGCGAACACCGGGGAGCTGTTTTTT. Translating it yields CASRRGLANTGELFF.

This clonotype was observed at least ten times. The chain uses TRBV12-3 or TRBV12-4 and TRBJ2-1, with 8 nucleotides matching TRBD1. This CDR3 region has 16 residues. The trim removed 2 bases at V and 7 bases at J, leaving 10 bases unmatched. CDR3 sequence reads: CASSLNVGTGDNEQFF. CDR3 coding DNA: TGTGCCAGCAGTTTAAATGTCGGGACAGGAGATAATGAGCAGTTCTTC.

This clonotype was observed many times. The J gene is TRBJ1-5, the V gene TRBV12-3 or TRBV12-4; D gene ambiguous. This CDR3 region has 16 residues. The V end lost 3 bases, the J end lost 0 bases, and 12 bases lay between the germline ends. CDR3 residues: CASSLELGYSNQPQHF. DNA for the CDR3: TGTGCCAGCAGTTTGGAGTTAGGCTATAGCAATCAGCCCCAGCATTTT.

There are many counts of this clonotype. The chain is built from TRBV7-3 and TRBJ2-1, with D perhaps matching TRBD1 (5 bases). Germline V gene data show CDR1 as SGHTA and CDR2 as FQGTGA. Deletions cut 5 bases from V and 4 bases from J, with 9 bases between. The CDR3 spans 13 residues. The CDR3 DNA follows: TGTGCCAGCAGCCCAGACAGATACAATGAGCAGTTCTTC. Translated, it gives CASSPDRYNEQFF. Using reference TRBV7-3 and TRBJ2-1 for the parts outside the CDR3, the full variable domain is GAGVSQTPSNKVTEKGKYVELRCDPISGHTALYWYRQSLGQGPEFLIYFQGTGAADDSGLPNDRFFAVRPEGSVSTLKIQRTERGDSAVYLCASSPDRYNEQFFGPGTRLTVL.

This clonotype occurred a few times. The genes are TRBV5-1 and TRBJ1-2; weak D call: TRBD1 (6 bases). Trimming cost V 5 bases and J 0 bases, with 17 bases left between them. The CDR3 has 16 amino acids. Germline V gene lookup returns CDR1 SGHRS and CDR2 YFSETQ. For the CDR3, the DNA is TGCGCCAGCAGACCCACCTCAGGGGCGTCTAACTATGGCTACACCTTC. Translated, it gives CASRPTSGASNYGYTF.

This clonotype has at least ten counts. The CDR3 spells CSARGGEAGHTDTQYF. CDR3 in DNA: TGCAGTGCTAGAGGAGGGGAAGCTGGTCACACAGATACGCAGTATTTT. The chain joins TRBV20-1 to TRBJ2-3; tentatively, D is TRBD1 or TRBD2 (5 bases each). This CDR3 spans 16 amino acids. Germline V gives CDR1 DFQATT, CDR2 SNEGSKA (reference sequence). V was trimmed by 1 base and J by 2 bases, leaving 16 bases between them.

This clonotype was detected ten times or more. The chain couples TRBV7-2 to TRBJ2-7, with a tentative D call TRBD1 (5 bases). This CDR3 region has 14 residues. Per the germline V gene, CDR1 is SGHTA and CDR2 is FQGNSA. The V end was cut by 5 bases, the J end by 3 bases, with 14 bases between. The CDR3 loop is CASSLRTTGYEQYF. As DNA, the CDR3 is TGTGCCAGCAGCCTGCGGACAACTGGCTACGAGCAGTACTTC.

In regard to this clonotype: This may stem from a read error, because a much larger clone lies one nucleotide away. The chain joins TRBV12-3 or TRBV12-4 to TRBJ1-1; D is possibly TRBD1 (6 bases). There are 16 residues in the CDR3. Trimming removed 1 base from V and 6 bases from J, with 18 bases in between. This CDR3 reads CASSLGGRGGWAEAFF. DNA of the CDR3: TGTGCCAGCAGTTTAGGCGGAAGGGGGGGCTGGGCTGAAGCTTTCTTT.

There are many counts of this clonotype. This chain uses TRBV30 with TRBJ2-3; D gene ambiguous. Germline lookup yields CDR1 GTSNPN and CDR2 SVGIG (reference sequence). This CDR3 has 13 amino acids. V lost 3 bases and J 2 bases, leaving 9 bases between the germline ends. This chain's CDR3 is CAWRPQNTDTQYF. The CDR3 bases are TGTGCCTGGAGGCCGCAGAACACAGATACGCAGTATTTT.

The chain couples TRBV29-1 to TRBJ2-2, with 11 bases that match TRBD1. The J segment lost 6 bases and the V segment lost 4 bases, leaving 7 bases of the junction unmatched. The CDR3 is made up of 15 amino acids. Germline V gene sequence: CDR1 SQVTM, CDR2 ANQGSEA. This CDR3 is CSVGRGTGGPGELFF. CDR3 sequence (DNA): TGCAGCGTTGGACGGGGGACAGGGGGACCCGGGGAGCTGTTTTTT.

The rearrangement joins TRBV30 to TRBJ1-1, with D hard to call. V was cut by 5 bases and J by 4 bases, with 11 bases left in between. The CDR3 length is 12 residues. Looked up from germline, CDR1 is GTSNPN and CDR2 is SVGIG (reference sequence). CDR3 in amino acids: CAWGGMGTEAFF. CDR3 coding DNA: TGTGCCTGGGGAGGGATGGGCACTGAAGCTTTCTTT.

This clonotype was detected ten times or more. This chain connects TRBV7-2 to TRBJ1-5; D gene unclear. V gave up 1 base and J gave up 3 bases, with 13 bases separating them. This CDR3 region has 16 residues. Germline lookup yields CDR1 SGHTA and CDR2 FQGNSA. CDR3 sequence (DNA): TGTGCCAGCAGCTTAGTGGGCGGCCCGTTCAATCAGCCCCAGCATTTT. It translates to CASSLVGGPFNQPQHF.

Note on this clonotype: This may stem from a read error, because a much larger clone lies one nucleotide away. This sequence joins TRBV5-1 and TRBJ2-7; TRBD1 matches at 7 bases. Germline lookup yields CDR1 SGHRS and CDR2 YFSETQ. The CDR3 is made up of 16 amino acids. The CDR3 loop is CASSSRERTGDSEQYF. CDR3 nucleotides: TGTGCCAGCAGCTCACGAGAAAGAACAGGGGATTCGGAGCAGTACTTC.

Many counts were recorded for this clonotype. J is TRBJ2-7 and V is TRBV2; TRBD1 is a possible D gene (6 bases). The CDR3 totals 14 residues. The germline V gene encodes CDR1 SNHLY and CDR2 FYNNEI. Deletions cut 5 bases from V and 3 bases from J, with 14 bases between. For the CDR3, the DNA is TGTGCCAGCAGTCCGGACAGTACGGGCTACGAGCAGTACTTC. Amino acid sequence: CASSPDSTGYEQYF.

The J gene is TRBJ1-1, the V gene TRBV28, with 7 positions matching TRBD1. The germline V gene encodes CDR1 MDHEN and CDR2 SYDVKM. The CDR3 loop spans 13 amino acids. J gave up 2 bases and V 6 bases, and 3 bases lay outside the gene matches. CDR3 residues: CASRGQFNTEAFF. For the CDR3, the DNA is TGTGCCAGCAGGGGACAGTTTAACACTGAAGCTTTCTTT.

This chain uses TRBV4-1 with TRBJ2-1; 13 bases match TRBD2. CDR3 length equals 16 residues. In germline, CDR1 is MGHRA, CDR2 YSYEKL. V was clipped by 1 base and J by 8 bases; unmatched bases: 5. CDR3 sequence: CASSQGTSGRRDEQFF. The CDR3 nucleotides are TGCGCCAGCAGCCAAGGGACTAGCGGGAGAAGGGATGAGCAGTTCTTC.

Concerning this clonotype: A read error may be the cause here, since a much bigger clone is one base away. The rearrangement uses TRBV24-1 and TRBJ1-2, with D perhaps TRBD1 (5 bases). This CDR3 has 13 residues. Germline V gene data show CDR1 as KGHDR and CDR2 as SFDVKD. The CDR3 DNA sequence: TGTGCCACCAGTGACCCGGACATCTATGGCTGCACCTTC. It is translated as CATSDPDIYGCTF.

This chain connects TRBV30 to TRBJ1-5, with D possibly being TRBD1 (5 bases). CDR3 size: 12 residues. Germline V gives CDR1 GTSNPN, CDR2 SVGIG (reference sequence). V lost 1 base and J lost 13, with 14 bases in between. The CDR3, as DNA: TGTGCCTGGAGTGAAGGGCCGGGGGTTCAGCATTTT. Translating gives CAWSEGPGVQHF.

This clonotype was seen ten or more times. The J gene is TRBJ2-7, the V gene TRBV30; D is undetermined. Trimming removed 0 bases at V and 3 bases at J, with 6 bases between. This CDR3 is 12 amino acids long. Germline CDR1 GTSNPN, CDR2 SVGIG (reference sequence). CDR3 DNA: TGTGCCTGGAGTGTACCCTACTACGAGCAGTACTTC. Protein product: CAWSVPYYEQYF.

This clonotype was detected ten times or more. The rearrangement uses TRBV20-1 and TRBJ1-1, with a tentative D call TRBD1 (5 bases). Germline assignment: CDR1 DFQATT and CDR2 SNEGSKA (reference sequence). CDR3 length equals 11 residues. V lost 6 bases and J lost 7, with 12 bases in between. The CDR3 nucleotides are TGCAGTGCCCAGTTGGGGGATGAAGCTTTCTTT. Encoded protein: CSAQLGDEAFF.

In its sample, this clonotype was seen a few times. The gene calls are TRBV9 and TRBJ1-2, with unresolved D. The ends were cut back, 7 bases at V and 4 bases at J, with 11 bases in the middle. The germline V gene encodes CDR1 SGDLS and CDR2 YYNGEE. The CDR3 runs to 12 residues. CDR3 nucleotide sequence: TGTGCCAGCGGAGACACGGGCTATGGCTACACCTTC. Residues: CASGDTGYGYTF. Looking up the rest from reference TRBV9 and TRBJ1-2 gives the full variable domain: DSGVTQTPKHLITATGQRVTLRCSPRSGDLSVYWYQQSLDQGLQFLIQYYNGEERAKGNILERFSAQQFPDLHSELNLSSLELGDSALYFCASGDTGYGYTFGSGTRLTVV.